This entry lists 14 T cell receptor beta chains sequenced from one sample in a study of tumor-infiltrating lymphocytes in primary liver carcinoma. In addition to blood RNA drawn from unsorted whole blood, germline DNA was extracted. The input was roughly 0.5 ug total RNA; TCR beta cDNA was made from it with a constant-region primer. Libraries covering TCR beta were generated through three nested multiplex PCR rounds (using a slightly modified ARM-PCR). Researchers ran the first two PCR rounds for roughly 11 cycles each with TRBV1-TRBV30 forward primers and a C-beta reverse primer. From the multiplex PCR reads, TCRdb called clonotypes with MiXCR, one entry per CDR3 protein. This table has approximately 210,000 distinct CDR3 sequences, around three fifths appearing once. The material sequenced was peripheral blood. These TCRs come from a woman aged 60-70 years with primary liver carcinoma and hepatitis B virus infection.

Worth noting for this clonotype: This likely comes from a read error, as the CDR3 has no conserved phenylalanine or tryptophan at its end. V gene TRBV6-1 combines with J gene TRBJ1-1; 10 bases map to TRBD1. With 3 bases clipped from V and 5 bases from J, the junction kept 6 bases outside the gene matches. Germline V CDR1 and CDR2: MNHNS, SASEGT. The CDR3 is made up of 15 amino acids. In nucleotides, the CDR3 is TGTGCCAGCAGTGAGCCCGGGACAGGGGAAACTGAAGCTTTCCTT. This sequence encodes CASSEPGTGETEAFL.

This clonotype showed up many times. This rearrangement joins TRBV5-4 to TRBJ2-5, with D unclear. The V end was cut by 1 base, the J end by 5 bases, with 9 bases between. Germline-derived CDR1 and CDR2 are SGHNT and YYREEE (reference sequence). CDR3 length: 13 amino acids. The CDR3 DNA follows: TGTGCCAGCAGCTTGCAGGTTGGGGAGACCCAGTACTTC. The encoded protein is CASSLQVGETQYF.

This clonotype was detected only a few times. The gene calls are TRBV4-1 and TRBJ1-1; D is perhaps TRBD1 (6 bases). The germline CDR1 and CDR2 sequences are MGHRA and YSYEKL. The CDR3 has 15 amino acids. V was cut by 4 bases and J by 1 base, with 13 bases left in between. The CDR3 loop is CASSPLVRGNTEAFF. CDR3 nucleotides: TGCGCCAGCAGCCCTCTTGTCAGGGGGAACACTGAAGCTTTCTTT.

Note on this clonotype: The junction departs from the called germline gene at one end, perhaps through a read error. The chain joins TRBV4-2 to TRBJ2-4, with D tentatively TRBD1 (6 bases). The CDR3 sequence is 17 residues long. CDR1 is LGHNA, CDR2 YNFKEQ, per germline. The CDR3 sequence is CASSQEGALGAKNTQCF. For the CDR3, the DNA is TGTGCCAGCAGCCAAGAGGGGGCCTTGGGGGCCAAAAACACTCAGTGCTTC.

Concerning this clonotype: One junction end disagrees with the germline gene, perhaps due to a read error. The chain is built from TRBV29-1 and TRBJ2-5; D possibly matches TRBD1 or TRBD2 (6 bases each). Germline CDR1 SQVTM, CDR2 ANQGSEA. CDR3 length: 13 amino acids. The CDR3: CSVDVGGQETHYF. CDR3 DNA sequence: TGCAGCGTTGATGTCGGGGGACAAGAGACCCACTACTTC.

The rearrangement joins TRBV30 to TRBJ1-2; 8 bases are a match to TRBD1. This CDR3 is 13 amino acids long. Germline V gives CDR1 GTSNPN, CDR2 SVGIG (reference sequence). The CDR3 here is CVCQGAPNYGYTF. CDR3 bases: TGTGTCTGTCAGGGGGCGCCTAACTATGGCTACACCTTC.

Worth noting for this clonotype: One end of the junction varies from germline; a read error may be responsible. The chain has TRBV18 and TRBJ2-1; D unclear. The CDR3 has 15 amino acids. Germline-derived CDR1 and CDR2 are KGHSH and LQKENI. CDR3 loop: CAGSPLDSSYNEQFF. The DNA of the CDR3 is TGTGCCGGCTCACCTCTTGATAGCTCCTACAATGAGCAGTTCTTC.

Turning to this clonotype: This may be a read error, as it is one base from a much larger clone. The genes are TRBV6-5 and TRBJ1-6; no firm D call. The CDR3 sequence is 15 residues long. The germline gives CDR1 MNHEY, CDR2 SVGAGI. This CDR3 reads CASSYSDAENSPIHF. DNA of the CDR3: TGTGCCAGCAGTTACTCGGACGCGGAGAATTCACCCATCCACTTT.

Notes on this clonotype: One end of the junction does not line up with germline, which may come from a read error. V is TRBV11-3 and J is TRBJ2-6; D possibly uses TRBD1 or TRBD2 (5 bases each). The CDR3 runs to 15 residues. CDR1 and CDR2 from the germline V gene are SGHNT and YENEEA. The CDR3, as DNA: TGTGCCAGCAGTCCTGGGGGATCTGGGGCCAACGCCCTGACTTTC. As protein: CASSPGGSGANALTF.

The chain has TRBV6-2 or TRBV6-3 and TRBJ2-7, with TRBD1 identical over 8 bases. The CDR3 extends over 15 amino acids. CDR1 is MNHEY and CDR2 is SVGEGT in the germline V gene. Trimming cost V 7 bases and J 3 bases; bases outside gene matches: 11. The CDR3 is CASTFRQGRYYEQYF. In DNA, the CDR3 is TGTGCCAGCACCTTTCGACAGGGGCGGTACTACGAGCAGTACTTC.

This clonotype was observed many times. V and J are TRBV4-2 and TRBJ2-5; D is unresolved. CDR3 length: 17 residues. CDR1 and CDR2 from the germline V gene are LGHNA and YNFKEQ. V was shortened by 0 bases and J by 3 bases, with 17 bases between the two germline ends. The CDR3 DNA follows: TGTGCCAGCAGCCAAGATCCTACGAGGACCCGGAAAGAGACCCAGTACTTC. Translated, it gives CASSQDPTRTRKETQYF.

This clonotype was detected ten times or more. The rearrangement joins TRBV4-2 to TRBJ2-7, with 11 bases fitting TRBD2. CDR1 LGHNA and CDR2 YNFKEQ come from the germline V gene. The CDR3 contains 16 residues. V gave up 4 bases and J gave up 5 bases; unmatched junction bases: 10. The CDR3 sequence is CASSPRTTSGRDEQYF. For the CDR3, the DNA is TGTGCCAGCAGCCCCCGGACCACTAGCGGGAGAGACGAGCAGTACTTC.

Comment on this clonotype: With a much larger clone just one base away, this may be a read error. The chain combines TRBV4-1 with TRBJ2-1; 8 nucleotides agree with TRBD2. CDR1 is MGHRA, CDR2 YSYEKL, per germline. This CDR3 is built from 14 residues. This chain's CDR3 is CASSRRRGVDEHFF. The DNA for the CDR3 is TGCGCCAGCAGCCGACGGCGGGGGGTAGATGAGCACTTCTTC.

The rearrangement joins TRBV11-3 to TRBJ2-1, with TRBD2 matching over 13 bases. The V and J ends lost 5 bases and 2 bases, in that order; junction bases with no gene match: 12. The CDR3 has 19 residues. Germline CDR1 reads SGHNT; CDR2 reads YENEEA. The CDR3 region is CASSPLLAGGPPAYNEQFF. The CDR3 DNA reads as TGTGCCAGCAGCCCCCTACTAGCGGGAGGGCCCCCTGCCTACAATGAGCAGTTCTTC.